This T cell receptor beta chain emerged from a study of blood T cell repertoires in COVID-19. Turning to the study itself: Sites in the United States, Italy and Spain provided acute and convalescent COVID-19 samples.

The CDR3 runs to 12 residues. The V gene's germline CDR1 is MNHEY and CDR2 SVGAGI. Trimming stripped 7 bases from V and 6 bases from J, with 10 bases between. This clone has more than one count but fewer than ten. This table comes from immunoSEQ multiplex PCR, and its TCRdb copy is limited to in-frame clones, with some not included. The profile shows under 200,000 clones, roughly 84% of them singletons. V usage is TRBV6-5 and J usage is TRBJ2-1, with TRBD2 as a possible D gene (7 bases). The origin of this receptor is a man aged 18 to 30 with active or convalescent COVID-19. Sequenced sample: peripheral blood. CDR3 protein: CASNREGNEQFF. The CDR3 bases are TGTGCCAGCAACAGGGAGGGCAATGAGCAGTTCTTC.